This T cell receptor beta chain is from a study of cytomegalovirus exposure and HLA in healthy donors. Study-level points and caveats: Upon later analysis, HLA-associated TCR beta chains proved more clonally expanded than other, equally common chains. Reports indicate that TCR beta sequences accurately predicted the HLA-A and HLA-B alleles of most subjects.

Per the germline V gene, CDR1 is MNHEY and CDR2 is SMNVEV (reference sequence). Trimming cost V 6 bases and J 10 bases, with 15 bases left between them. The CDR3 length is 12 residues. Researchers ran the PCR with 60 Vbeta and 13 Jbeta primers. Assay: immunoSEQ multiplex PCR; the TCRdb copy retains only in-frame clones and omits some. Of around 170,000 clones listed, 65% to 85% are singletons. In regard to this clone: The antigen is unknown.

The receptor was derived from a man in his fifties or sixties in good health and CMV-seronegative. The material sequenced was PBMCs. The chain couples TRBV27 to TRBJ1-1, with D unclear. CDR3 loop: CASRGGGKRAFF. The CDR3 DNA reads as TGTGCCAGCAGGGGCGGAGGGAAAAGAGCTTTCTTT.